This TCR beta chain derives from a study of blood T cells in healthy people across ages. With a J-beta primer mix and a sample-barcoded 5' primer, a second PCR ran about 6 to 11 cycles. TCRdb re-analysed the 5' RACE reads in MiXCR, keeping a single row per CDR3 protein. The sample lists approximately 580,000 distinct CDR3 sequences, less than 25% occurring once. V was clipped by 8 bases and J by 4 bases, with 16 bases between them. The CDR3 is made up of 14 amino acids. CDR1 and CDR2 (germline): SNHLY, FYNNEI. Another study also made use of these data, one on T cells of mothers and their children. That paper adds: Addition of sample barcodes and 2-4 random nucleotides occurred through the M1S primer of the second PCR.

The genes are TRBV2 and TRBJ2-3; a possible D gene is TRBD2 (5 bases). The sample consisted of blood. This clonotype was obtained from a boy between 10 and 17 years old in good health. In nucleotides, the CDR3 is TGTGCCAGCGATAAAGCCGGACTGGCAGATACGCAGTATTTT. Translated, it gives CASDKAGLADTQYF.